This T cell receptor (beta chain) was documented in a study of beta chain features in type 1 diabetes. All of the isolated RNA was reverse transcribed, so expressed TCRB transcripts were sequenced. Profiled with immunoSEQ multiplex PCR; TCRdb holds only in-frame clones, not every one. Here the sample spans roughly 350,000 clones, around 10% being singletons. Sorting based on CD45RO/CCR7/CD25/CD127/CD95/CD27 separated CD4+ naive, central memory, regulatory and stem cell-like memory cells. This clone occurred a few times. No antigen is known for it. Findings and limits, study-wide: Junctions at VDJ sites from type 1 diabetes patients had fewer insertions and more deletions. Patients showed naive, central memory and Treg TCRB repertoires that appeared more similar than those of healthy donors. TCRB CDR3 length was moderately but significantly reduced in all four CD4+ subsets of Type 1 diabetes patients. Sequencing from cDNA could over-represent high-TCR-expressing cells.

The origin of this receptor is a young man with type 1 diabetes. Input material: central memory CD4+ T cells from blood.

DNA for the CDR3: TGTGCCACCGTAGCGGGAGAGGCAGATACGCAGTATTTT. Amino acids: CATVAGEADTQYF. This chain connects TRBV10-3 to TRBJ2-3; 9 bases align to TRBD2. Germline V gene lookup returns CDR1 ENHRY and CDR2 SYGVKD. The CDR3 loop spans 13 amino acids. V lost 10 bases and J lost 4; bases outside the gene matches: 6.